The entry that follows covers one T cell receptor beta chain sequence. Its antigen remains unknown. Repertoires were generated with immunoSEQ multiplex PCR, while TCRdb's copy carries only in-frame clones and drops some. Of 350,000 to 450,000 clones detected, about nine tenths appear once; the ten largest clones hold roughly 3.1%. The CDR3 runs to 17 residues. Germline V gives CDR1 MNHNS, CDR2 SASEGT. Trimming removed 3 bases from V and 0 bases from J; junction bases left unmatched: 7. Treatment described: about 20 received Ad26.COV2.S at low or high dose, single or two shots; several received placebo; per-sample allocation not given. Specimens were obtained on day 63 following the first vaccine or placebo injection. An Ad26 vector expressing Wuhan-strain SARS-CoV-2 spike served as the vaccine. These data belong to a study of Ad26.COV2.S vaccination and SARS-CoV-2 variants. The wider study: Donor allocation was to the COV1001 Ad26.COV2.S trial arm. Study results and caveats: Breadth of non-spike TCRs did not differ between vaccinees and placebo recipients. Spike-specific TCR breadth was greater after Ad26.COV2.S than placebo.

This rearrangement joins TRBV6-1 to TRBJ1-5, with 8 bases aligning to TRBD1. The material was peripheral blood, obtained in a trial of Ad26.COV2.S vaccine versus placebo. This receptor was identified in a person between 18 and 59 years old who received the Ad26.COV2.S COVID-19 vaccine or a placebo. The CDR3 DNA is TGTGCCAGCAGTGAGCTCCGGGACAGGAATAGCAATCAGCCCCAGCATTTT. Translated: CASSELRDRNSNQPQHF.